Presented here are 27 T cell receptor beta chains from one specimen sequenced in a study of blood T cell repertoires in COVID-19. Data came from immunoSEQ multiplex PCR; TCRdb stores just in-frame clones and leaves some out. The table shows roughly 410,000 clones, with around 87% occurring only once. The sequenced sample consisted of peripheral blood. The receptors derive from an older woman with COVID-19, enrolled during active disease.

The chain couples TRBV5-1 to TRBJ1-1; tentative D call: TRBD1 (5 bases). CDR1 and CDR2 from the germline V gene are SGHRS and YFSETQ. CDR3 size: 13 residues. With 5 bases removed from V and 9 bases from J, the gap between germline ends came to 17 bases. Here the CDR3 DNA reads TGCGCCAGCAGGGGGGGGGACGGCCCTCAAGCTTTCTTT. Amino acid sequence: CASRGGDGPQAFF.

This clone appeared once. The V call is TRBV27, the J call TRBJ1-2; possible D gene TRBD1, 5 bases. Germline V gene lookup returns CDR1 MNHEY and CDR2 SMNVEV (reference sequence). The CDR3 totals 14 residues. With 4 bases removed from V and 8 bases from J, the gap between germline ends came to 17 bases. The chain's CDR3 is CASSSDRSPEGYTF. The CDR3 coding sequence is TGTGCCAGCAGTTCTGACAGATCTCCTGAAGGCTACACCTTC.

The rearrangement uses TRBV18 and TRBJ2-5; D uncertain. The V end was cut by 0 bases, the J end by 0 bases, with 5 bases between. The germline V gene encodes CDR1 KGHSH and CDR2 LQKENI. The CDR3 is 14 amino acids. The CDR3 here is CASSPPAYQETQYF. The CDR3 DNA follows: TGTGCCAGCTCACCACCCGCGTACCAAGAGACCCAGTACTTC.

The chain uses TRBV6-1 and TRBJ2-3, with TRBD2 matching over 9 bases. The CDR3 is 16 amino acids. Germline CDR1 and CDR2: MNHNS and SASEGT. V shed 1 base, J shed 3 bases, and the junction held 5 bases outside the gene matches. CDR3 DNA sequence: TGTGCCAGCAGTGAAGGCGGCGGGGGGGCGACAGATACGCAGTATTTT. The encoded protein is CASSEGGGGATDTQYF.

CDR3 protein: CASSLMGQPEAFF. The CDR3 DNA follows: TGTGCCAGCAGCCTTATGGGACAGCCCGAAGCTTTCTTT. V gene TRBV5-4 combines with J gene TRBJ1-1, with 7 bases identical to TRBD1. V lost 4 bases, J lost 8 bases, and 8 bases stayed unmatched. The germline gives CDR1 SGHNT, CDR2 YYREEE (reference sequence). This CDR3 spans 13 amino acids.

This chain joins TRBV3-1 (or the pseudogene TRBV3-2) and TRBJ1-4; no clear D gene. Germline V gene lookup returns CDR1 LGHDT and CDR2 YNNKEL (reference sequence). This CDR3 is built from 11 residues. The V end lost 8 bases, the J end lost 6 bases, and 7 bases lay between the germline ends. The CDR3 bases are TGTGCCAGCGAACAACATGAAAAACTGTTTTTT. Translating gives CASEQHEKLFF.

Comments on this clone: Other DNA sequences from this sample encode an identical CDR3 as well. The chain recombines TRBV2 with TRBJ1-5; 7 bases match TRBD1. CDR3 size: 14 residues. Looked up from germline, CDR1 is SNHLY and CDR2 is FYNNEI. V gave up 1 base and J gave up 5 bases; unmatched junction bases: 2. The CDR3: CASSEGTGYQPQHF. CDR3 DNA sequence: TGTGCCAGCAGTGAAGGGACAGGCTATCAGCCCCAGCATTTT.

This chain connects TRBV7-9 to TRBJ2-6; D perhaps matches TRBD2 (6 bases). Per germline, CDR1 SEHNR and CDR2 FQNEAQ (reference sequence). Trimming took off 1 base at V and 7 bases at J, with 23 bases between the two ends. The length of the CDR3 is 19 residues. The CDR3 DNA reads TGTGCCAGCAGCTTAGAACCACGGGACTCTCATTTCGGAGCCAACGTCCTGACTTTC. Translated: CASSLEPRDSHFGANVLTF.

This rearrangement joins TRBV18 to TRBJ2-6; tentative D call: TRBD1 (6 bases). Between the trimmed V and J ends, which lost 3 bases and 0 bases, there was a span of 12 bases. This CDR3 is built from 17 residues. Germline V lookup: CDR1 KGHSH, CDR2 LQKENI. DNA for the CDR3: TGTGCCAGCTCACCTACGGGACACAACTCTGGGGCCAACGTCCTGACTTTC. As protein: CASSPTGHNSGANVLTF.

This clone came up once. The chain has TRBV9 and TRBJ1-2; D perhaps matches TRBD1 (5 bases). This CDR3 has 16 residues. In germline, CDR1 is SGDLS, CDR2 YYNGEE. Trimming removed 4 bases from V and 2 bases from J, with 18 bases in between. DNA for the CDR3: TGTGCCAGCAGCCGTCAAGATATGAGACAGAACTATGGCTACACCTTC. Translating gives CASSRQDMRQNYGYTF.

The rearrangement links TRBV19 to TRBJ2-1; D is unresolved. The CDR3 is 18 amino acids. Germline V gene data show CDR1 as LNHDA and CDR2 as SQIVND (reference sequence). The V end lost 1 base, the J end lost 2 bases, and 18 bases lay between the germline ends. The CDR3 here is CASSIGAKAGLTYNEQFF. For the CDR3, the DNA is TGTGCCAGTAGTATAGGGGCCAAGGCAGGCCTGACCTACAATGAGCAGTTCTTC.

This clone was counted a single time. Other DNA sequences within the sample encode an identical CDR3. The CDR3 region is CASSPRTGMNTEAFF. The CDR3 nucleotides are TGTGCCAGCTCACCGAGGACAGGGATGAACACTGAAGCTTTCTTT. V usage is TRBV18 and J usage is TRBJ1-1, with 8 nucleotides matching TRBD1. This CDR3 comprises 15 residues. Germline-derived CDR1 and CDR2 are KGHSH and LQKENI. V lost 3 bases to trimming and J lost 0 bases; unmatched junction nucleotides: 3.

V gene TRBV24-1 combines with J gene TRBJ1-4; D not resolved. The CDR3 is made up of 12 amino acids. CDR1 and CDR2 from the germline V gene are KGHDR and SFDVKD. V lost 2 bases to trimming and J lost 8 bases, with 5 bases between them. The CDR3 DNA is TGTGCCACCAGTGATTACGGGGAAAAACTGTTTTTT. Translated: CATSDYGEKLFF.

For this clone: One junction end does not reproduce the germline sequence, and a read error may be involved. This chain uses TRBV6-4 with TRBJ2-2; D not resolved. CDR3 size: 13 residues. The germline gives CDR1 MRHNA, CDR2 SNTAGT. The DNA for the CDR3 is TGTGCCAGCAGTGACTCGGGCACCGAGGAGCTGTTTTTT. Translation: CASSDSGTEELFF.

The sample holds a few counts of this clone. The chain uses TRBV7-8 and TRBJ1-2; weak D call: TRBD1 (6 bases). Per germline, CDR1 SGHVS and CDR2 FQNEAQ. The CDR3 runs to 15 residues. Trimming removed 0 bases from V and 1 base from J, with 9 bases in between. CDR3 protein: CASSLASGVNYGYTF. CDR3 in DNA: TGTGCCAGCAGCTTAGCCTCAGGGGTTAACTATGGCTACACCTTC. Filled out from reference TRBV7-8 and TRBJ1-2, the complete variable domain reads GAGVSQSPRYKVAKRGQDVALRCDPISGHVSLFWYQQALGQGPEFLTYFQNEAQLDKSGLPSDRFFAERPEGSVSTLKIQRTQQEDSAVYLCASSLASGVNYGYTFGSGTRLTVV.

This chain connects TRBV5-1 to TRBJ1-5, with D possibly matching TRBD1 (6 bases). V shed 4 bases and J shed 4 bases, with 15 bases lying between them. Germline CDR1 reads SGHRS; CDR2 reads YFSETQ. CDR3 length: 15 amino acids. The CDR3 bases are TGCGCCAGCAGCCCGGGAGGACAGCGGAATCAGCCCCAGCATTTT. The encoded protein is CASSPGGQRNQPQHF.

The J gene is TRBJ1-2, the V gene TRBV7-6; 8 bases fit TRBD1. The germline gives CDR1 SGHVS, CDR2 FNYEAQ. The length of the CDR3 is 14 residues. With 5 bases clipped from V and 8 bases from J, the junction kept 10 bases outside the gene matches. For the CDR3, the DNA is TGTGCCAGCAGCGCGCAGGGGGCGCTTGGGGGCTACACCTTC. Translation gives CASSAQGALGGYTF.

The V and J genes are TRBV20-1 and TRBJ1-6; TRBD1 might be the D (6 bases). Trimming removed 3 bases at V and 9 bases at J, with 18 bases between. Looked up from germline, CDR1 is DFQATT and CDR2 is SNEGSKA (reference sequence). The CDR3 loop spans 15 amino acids. The CDR3 is CSASSQGIQVSPLHF. In DNA form, the CDR3 reads TGCAGTGCTAGTTCCCAGGGGATACAAGTTTCACCCCTCCACTTT.

The V call is TRBV7-2, the J call TRBJ1-4, with D unclear. The length of the CDR3 is 12 residues. V lost 4 bases and J lost 8, with 8 bases in between. Germline-derived CDR1 and CDR2 are SGHTA and FQGNSA. As DNA, the CDR3 is TGTGCCAGCAGCTCCCCCGTCGAAAAACTGTTTTTT. Its translation is CASSSPVEKLFF.

In its sample, this clone was seen once. This chain joins TRBV19 and TRBJ1-6; TRBD1 matches at 9 bases. Unmatched junction bases numbered 5, after V lost 7 bases and J lost 10 bases. Germline V gene sequence: CDR1 LNHDA, CDR2 SQIVND (reference sequence). This CDR3 is 13 amino acids long. This CDR3 reads CASNGQGYSPLHF. Written as DNA, the CDR3 is TGTGCCAGTAATGGACAGGGGTACTCACCCCTCCACTTT.

This clone was observed a single time. The rearrangement joins TRBV3-1 (or the pseudogene TRBV3-2) to TRBJ1-1; D gene uncertain. V was cut by 4 bases and J by 6 bases, with 15 bases left in between. Germline V gene data show CDR1 as LGHDT and CDR2 as YNNKEL (reference sequence). This CDR3 spans 14 amino acids. Here the CDR3 reads CASSRLPEGAEAFF. In DNA, the CDR3 is TGTGCCAGCAGCCGCCTACCTGAGGGAGCTGAAGCTTTCTTT.

This sequence joins TRBV21-1 and TRBJ2-2; TRBD2, the D gene given by the table, was not confirmed from the DNA. TRBV21-1 is a known pseudogene. This CDR3 region has 16 residues. CDR3 region: CASSVDGGANTGELFF. Here the CDR3 DNA reads TGTGCCAGCAGCGTAGATGGGGGGGCGAACACCGGGGAGCTGTTTTTT.

In this sample, this clone turned up a few times. The chain has TRBV19 and TRBJ1-6, with D perhaps matching TRBD1 (6 bases). The CDR3 runs to 16 residues. Per germline, CDR1 LNHDA and CDR2 SQIVND (reference sequence). Between the trimmed V and J ends, which lost 6 bases and 0 bases, there was a span of 12 bases. CDR3 bases: TGTGCCAGTAGACGGACAGAGAGCTCCTATAATTCACCCCTCCACTTT. It encodes CASRRTESSYNSPLHF.

This clone was observed once. The chain employs TRBV5-1 and TRBJ2-7; 8 nucleotides line up with TRBD1. The germline gives CDR1 SGHRS, CDR2 YFSETQ. The V and J ends lost 2 bases and 3 bases, in that order; junction bases with no gene match: 7. The CDR3 has 15 amino acids. The CDR3 loop is CASSFWTGYIYEQYF. DNA of the CDR3: TGCGCCAGCAGCTTTTGGACAGGGTATATCTACGAGCAGTACTTC.

The chain recombines TRBV9 with TRBJ1-3, with 10 positions matching TRBD1. CDR3 size: 14 residues. The V gene's germline CDR1 is SGDLS and CDR2 YYNGEE. J gave up 4 bases and V 5 bases, and 3 bases lay outside the gene matches. The CDR3 here is CASSGTGVGNTIYF. Here the CDR3 DNA reads TGTGCCAGCAGTGGGACAGGGGTAGGAAACACCATATATTTT.

V gene TRBV3-1 (or the pseudogene TRBV3-2) combines with J gene TRBJ1-2, with TRBD1 matching over 8 bases. The CDR3 contains 15 residues. Germline V gene data show CDR1 as LGHDT and CDR2 as YNNKEL (reference sequence). V gave up 5 bases and J gave up 4 bases; unmatched junction bases: 9. This chain's CDR3 is CASSEQGAVGYGYTF. Here the CDR3 DNA reads TGTGCCAGCAGCGAGCAGGGGGCAGTCGGCTATGGCTACACCTTC.

The chain carries TRBV9 and TRBJ2-2, with 12 bases that match TRBD2. There are 15 residues in the CDR3. Germline loops: CDR1 SGDLS, CDR2 YYNGEE. The V and J ends lost 4 bases and 5 bases, in that order; junction bases with no gene match: 3. This chain's CDR3 is CASSSLAGGTGELFF. CDR3 bases: TGTGCCAGCAGCTCCCTAGCGGGGGGGACCGGGGAGCTGTTTTTT. The whole variable domain, remainder taken from reference TRBV9 and TRBJ2-2, is DSGVTQTPKHLITATGQRVTLRCSPRSGDLSVYWYQQSLDQGLQFLIQYYNGEERAKGNILERFSAQQFPDLHSELNLSSLELGDSALYFCASSSLAGGTGELFFGEGSRLTVL.